Each of the 2 T cell receptor beta chains below was sequenced from the same sample in a study of human T cells and chemical hapten exposure. TCRdb passed the RACE reads through MiXCR, listing each CDR3 protein once. The data hold roughly 380,000 distinct CDR3 sequences, with 4.5% to 5.5% observed a single time. Time point here: pre-sensitization, week 0. Described treatment: therapeutic diphenylcyclopropenone sensitization with weekly scalp DPC. Sequencing used whole blood, obtained in connection with sensitization to the hapten diphenylcyclopropenone (DPC). The source is a woman between 50 and 59 years old with alopecia areata. Some clones in this sample may be carry-over from other donors' samples.

This clonotype appeared many times. The chain carries TRBV24-1 and TRBJ2-1; no firm D call. Germline values: CDR1 KGHDR, CDR2 SFDVKD. The CDR3 contains 13 residues. Trimming cost V 5 bases and J 4 bases, with 8 bases left between them. The CDR3, as DNA: TGTGCCACCAGTGGACTCGATTACAATGAGCAGTTCTTC. Translated, it gives CATSGLDYNEQFF.

Ten or more counts support this clonotype. The rearrangement uses TRBV27 and TRBJ2-5; D uncertain. The V end lost 5 bases, the J end lost 4 bases, and 8 bases lay between the germline ends. This CDR3 is 12 amino acids long. In germline, CDR1 is MNHEY, CDR2 SMNVEV (reference sequence). The CDR3, as DNA: TGTGCCAGCAGTCACCCGGGAGAGACCCAGTACTTC. Translated: CASSHPGETQYF.